These 18 T cell receptor beta chains were sequenced from one sample in a study of blood T cell repertoires in COVID-19. Assay used: immunoSEQ multiplex PCR; TCRdb lists only in-frame clones, some missing. The sample contains hundreds of thousands of clones, 85% of which appear only once. What was sequenced was peripheral blood. Receptor source: a woman between 18 and 29 years old with acute or convalescent COVID-19.

The gene calls are TRBV19 and TRBJ1-4; 9 bases agree with TRBD1. Germline assignment: CDR1 LNHDA and CDR2 SQIVND (reference sequence). J lost 8 bases, V lost 4 bases, and 8 bases had no gene match. CDR3 length equals 15 residues. The CDR3 DNA sequence: TGTGCCAGTAGTAAGGGGACAGGGCCGCGAGAAAAACTGTTTTTT. Its translation is CASSKGTGPREKLFF.

DNA of the CDR3: TGTGCCAGCAGCCTCAGACAGGCGAACACTGAAGCTTTCTTT. Translating gives CASSLRQANTEAFF. The chain links TRBV6-5 to TRBJ1-1; a possible D gene is TRBD1 (6 bases). This CDR3 is 14 amino acids long. V lost 6 bases and J lost 1, with 12 bases in between. The germline V gene has CDR1 MNHEY and CDR2 SVGAGI.

This clone has just one count. This chain connects TRBV5-1 to TRBJ1-2, with TRBD1 matching 11 bases. From germline, CDR1 is SGHRS and CDR2 YFSETQ. The CDR3 consists of 17 residues. J lost 9 bases, V lost 3 bases, and 16 bases had no gene match. CDR3 sequence reads: CASSSGQGAQSVMRYTF. In DNA, the CDR3 is TGCGCCAGCAGCTCCGGACAGGGGGCGCAGTCAGTGATGCGCTACACCTTC.

The V call is TRBV6-5, the J call TRBJ2-3, with 8 bases matching TRBD1. Germline values: CDR1 MNHEY, CDR2 SVGAGI. The CDR3 is made up of 15 amino acids. The V and J ends lost 5 bases and 2 bases, in that order; junction bases with no gene match: 6. This CDR3 is CASSLGQGHTDTQYF. CDR3 DNA: TGTGCCAGCAGTCTTGGACAGGGACACACAGATACGCAGTATTTT.

This chain joins TRBV7-8 and TRBJ1-1; no clear D gene. This CDR3 is 14 amino acids long. Trimming took off 1 base at V and 1 base at J, with 7 bases between the two ends. Germline CDR1 is SGHVS and CDR2 is FQNEAQ. The CDR3, as DNA: TGTGCCAGCAGCTTAGGACTTTCGAACACTGAAGCTTTCTTT. Protein sequence: CASSLGLSNTEAFF. Full variable domain (outside the CDR3, taken from reference TRBV7-8 and TRBJ1-1): GAGVSQSPRYKVAKRGQDVALRCDPISGHVSLFWYQQALGQGPEFLTYFQNEAQLDKSGLPSDRFFAERPEGSVSTLKIQRTQQEDSAVYLCASSLGLSNTEAFFGQGTRLTVV.

This clone came up once. The chain uses TRBV24-1 and TRBJ2-1, with no clear D. Germline V gene sequence: CDR1 KGHDR, CDR2 SFDVKD. Trimming removed 8 bases at V and 4 bases at J, with 14 bases between. CDR3 length equals 14 residues. The CDR3 reads CATTYGDRYNEQFF. The DNA of the CDR3 is TGTGCCACCACCTACGGAGACCGGTACAATGAGCAGTTCTTC.

This rearrangement joins TRBV5-1 to TRBJ2-1; 7 bases align to TRBD2. CDR1 and CDR2 from the germline V gene are SGHRS and YFSETQ. The CDR3 has 18 residues. Trimming at V came to 3 bases and at J to 1 base, leaving 13 bases not matched to a gene. The CDR3 loop is CASSSLLAAGASYNEQFF. The CDR3 DNA is TGCGCCAGCAGCTCCCTCCTCGCGGCGGGAGCATCCTACAATGAGCAGTTCTTC.

The J gene is TRBJ2-7, the V gene TRBV27; D possibly corresponds to TRBD2 (7 bases). Looked up from germline, CDR1 is MNHEY and CDR2 is SMNVEV (reference sequence). Trimming cost V 3 bases and J 2 bases, with 14 bases left between them. The CDR3 covers 15 residues. CDR3 sequence: CASSFLKGGTYEQYF. The CDR3 DNA is TGTGCCAGCAGTTTTCTGAAGGGGGGGACCTACGAGCAGTACTTC.

For the CDR3, the DNA is TGTGCCAGCAGCGTAACAACAGTGGGCTATGGCTACACCTTC. Residues: CASSVTTVGYGYTF. The rearrangement joins TRBV5-4 to TRBJ1-2; no clear D. There are 14 residues in the CDR3. Deletions cut 4 bases from V and 4 bases from J, with 14 bases between. Per germline, CDR1 SGHNT and CDR2 YYREEE (reference sequence).

The CDR3 reads CASSLVRWGPQHF. As DNA, the CDR3 is TGTGCCAGCAGCTTGGTGAGGTGGGGCCCCCAGCATTTT. V is TRBV5-8 and J is TRBJ1-5; a weak D match, TRBD1 (5 bases). The germline V gene has CDR1 SGHTS and CDR2 YDEGEE. The CDR3 runs to 13 residues. The V end lost 0 bases, the J end lost 10 bases, and 11 bases lay between the germline ends. Looking up the rest from reference TRBV5-8 and TRBJ1-5 gives the full variable domain: EAGVTQSPTHLIKTRGQQATLRCSPISGHTSVYWYQQALGLGLQFLLWYDEGEERNRGNFPPRFSGRQFPNYSSELNVNALELEDSALYLCASSLVRWGPQHFGDGTRLSIL.

This clone was found once. V usage is TRBV6-6 and J usage is TRBJ1-1; unclear D gene. The V and J ends lost 6 bases and 3 bases respectively, with 5 bases between them. The germline V gene has CDR1 MNHNY and CDR2 SVGAGI (reference sequence). CDR3 size: 11 residues. CDR3 in amino acids: CASRPDTEAFF. The CDR3 coding sequence is TGTGCCAGCAGACCGGACACTGAAGCTTTCTTT.

This chain uses TRBV19 with TRBJ1-4, with 7 bases lining up with TRBD1. The V gene's germline CDR1 is LNHDA and CDR2 SQIVND (reference sequence). V lost 0 bases and J lost 8; bases outside the gene matches: 6. The CDR3 totals 15 residues. The CDR3 reads CASSIDDRVSEKLFF. CDR3 coding DNA: TGTGCCAGTAGTATAGATGACAGGGTTAGCGAAAAACTGTTTTTT.

This chain connects TRBV5-4 to TRBJ1-4; possibly TRBD1 for D (5 bases). This CDR3 is 14 amino acids long. Trimming took off 4 bases at V and 5 bases at J, with 12 bases between the two ends. Germline V CDR1 and CDR2: SGHNT, YYREEE (reference sequence). CDR3 in amino acids: CASSMGPTNEKLFF. The CDR3 DNA follows: TGTGCCAGCAGCATGGGACCGACAAATGAAAAACTGTTTTTT.

V gene TRBV6-4 combines with J gene TRBJ2-1, with 7 bases fitting TRBD2. The trim removed 5 bases at V and 1 base at J, leaving 8 bases unmatched. This CDR3 comprises 16 residues. Germline V gene sequence: CDR1 MRHNA, CDR2 SNTAGT. DNA for the CDR3: TGTGCCAGCAGTCGGGTCGGCGGGGGTTCCTACAATGAGCAGTTCTTC. Amino acid sequence: CASSRVGGGSYNEQFF.

Worth noting for this clone: Other DNA sequences in the sample encode the same CDR3. The rearrangement joins TRBV12-3 or TRBV12-4 to TRBJ1-1; the D gene is possibly TRBD1 (5 bases). V was shortened by 2 bases and J by 1 base, with 5 bases between the two germline ends. The CDR3 is made up of 13 amino acids. The chain's CDR3 is CASSLTGNTEAFF. The DNA of the CDR3 is TGTGCCAGCAGTTTAACAGGGAACACTGAAGCTTTCTTT.

The chain employs TRBV28 and TRBJ2-7; 12 nucleotides line up with TRBD2. The CDR3 spans 15 residues. Germline CDR1 is MDHEN and CDR2 is SYDVKM. The V gene end was trimmed by 4 bases and the J gene end by 5 bases; junction bases not matched to a gene: 6. The CDR3, as DNA: TGTGCCAGCAGTTCGACTAGCGGGAGCGTGGACGAGCAGTACTTC. It encodes CASSSTSGSVDEQYF.

V gene TRBV10-3 combines with J gene TRBJ1-1; D ambiguous. CDR1 ENHRY and CDR2 SYGVKD come from the germline V gene. The V end was cut by 4 bases, the J end by 0 bases, with 6 bases between. The CDR3 length is 13 residues. This chain's CDR3 is CAISARMNTEAFF. CDR3 nucleotide sequence: TGTGCCATCAGTGCTAGGATGAACACTGAAGCTTTCTTT.

The gene calls are TRBV18 and TRBJ2-5; D remains unclear. This CDR3 is built from 14 residues. CDR1 is KGHSH and CDR2 is LQKENI in the germline V gene. The V and J ends lost 3 bases and 2 bases respectively, with 10 bases between them. The CDR3 loop reads CASSPAGPQETQYF. Here the CDR3 DNA reads TGTGCCAGCTCACCGGCTGGGCCTCAAGAGACCCAGTACTTC.